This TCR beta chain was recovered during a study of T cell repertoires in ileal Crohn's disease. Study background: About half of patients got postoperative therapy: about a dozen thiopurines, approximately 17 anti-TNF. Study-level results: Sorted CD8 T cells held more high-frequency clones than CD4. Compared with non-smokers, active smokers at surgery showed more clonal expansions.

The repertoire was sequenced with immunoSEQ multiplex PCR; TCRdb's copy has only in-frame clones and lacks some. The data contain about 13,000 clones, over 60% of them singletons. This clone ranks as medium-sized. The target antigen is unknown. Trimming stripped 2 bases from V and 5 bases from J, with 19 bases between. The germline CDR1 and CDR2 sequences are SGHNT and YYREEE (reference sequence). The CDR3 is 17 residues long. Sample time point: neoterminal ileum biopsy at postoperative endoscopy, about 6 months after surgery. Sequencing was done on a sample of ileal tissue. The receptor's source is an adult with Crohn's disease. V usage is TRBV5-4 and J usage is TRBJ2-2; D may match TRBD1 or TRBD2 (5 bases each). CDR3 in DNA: TGTGCCAGCAGCTTACCCCTGGTGGAGGCAGGGACCGGGGAGCTGTTTTTT. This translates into CASSLPLVEAGTGELFF.